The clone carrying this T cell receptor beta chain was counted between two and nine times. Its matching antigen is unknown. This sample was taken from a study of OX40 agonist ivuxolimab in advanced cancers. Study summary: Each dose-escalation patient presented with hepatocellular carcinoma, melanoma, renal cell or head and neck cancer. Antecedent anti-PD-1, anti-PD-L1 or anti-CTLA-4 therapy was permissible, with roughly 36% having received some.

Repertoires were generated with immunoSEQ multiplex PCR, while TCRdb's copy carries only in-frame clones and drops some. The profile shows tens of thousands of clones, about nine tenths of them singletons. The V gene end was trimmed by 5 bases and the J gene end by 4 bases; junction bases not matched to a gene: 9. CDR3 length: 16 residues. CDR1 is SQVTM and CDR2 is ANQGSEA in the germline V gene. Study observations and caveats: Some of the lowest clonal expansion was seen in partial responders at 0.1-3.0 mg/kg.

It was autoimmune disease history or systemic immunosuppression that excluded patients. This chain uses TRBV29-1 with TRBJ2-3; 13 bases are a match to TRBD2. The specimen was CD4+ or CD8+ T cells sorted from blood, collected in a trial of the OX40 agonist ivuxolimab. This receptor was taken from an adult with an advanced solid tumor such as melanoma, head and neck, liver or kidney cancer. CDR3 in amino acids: CSVPPGLAGLSDTQYF. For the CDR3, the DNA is TGCAGCGTTCCTCCGGGACTAGCGGGACTCTCAGATACGCAGTATTTT.